This TCR beta chain originates from a study of human T cells and chemical hapten exposure. Looked up from germline, CDR1 is SEHNR and CDR2 is FQNEAQ (reference sequence). Between the trimmed V and J ends, which lost 2 bases and 1 base, there was a span of 8 bases. This CDR3 is built from 14 residues. TCRdb analysed the RACE reads with MiXCR anew, one entry per CDR3 protein. Of about 350,000 distinct CDR3 sequences listed, over 6% are singletons. Regarding time point: patch test 2, 6 weeks after DPC sensitization. Treatment described: therapeutic diphenylcyclopropenone sensitization with weekly scalp DPC. Those who donated were patients with alopecia, 18 to 70 years of age, and suitable for DPC.

The source material was whole blood, sampled in connection with sensitization to the hapten diphenylcyclopropenone (DPC). The chain has TRBV7-9 and TRBJ2-5, with D possibly being TRBD2 (5 bases). This clonotype was obtained from a woman between 18 and 29 years old with alopecia areata. Some clones in this sample may be carry-over from other donors' samples. CDR3 in DNA: TGTGCCAGCAGCTTACTACGGGGCCAAGAGACCCAGTACTTC. Its protein is CASSLLRGQETQYF.